This T cell receptor (beta chain) was identified during a study of T cells in Graves' hyperthyroidism and ophthalmopathy. Regarding the study as a whole: The model foresaw ophthalmopathy a median about 6.5 months prior to onset.

Concerning this clonotype itself: What it binds is unknown.

In the ophthalmopathy cohort, Clinical Activity Score was at least 3, NOSPECS grade at least 4, and duration under 3 months. There were TCR beta CDR3 regions amplified from RNA transcripts. HTBI primers were employed in a first-round RT-PCR of the TCR CDR3. TCRdb re-called the multiplex PCR reads through MiXCR, storing one row per CDR3 protein. This sample has more than 350,000 distinct CDR3 sequences, with about 14% found just once. This TCR was recovered from a woman in her twenties or thirties with Graves' ophthalmopathy. The material sequenced was blood.

The CDR3 is CASSVLGAGYGYTF. The CDR3 DNA follows: TGTGCCAGCAGTGTCTTGGGGGCAGGCTATGGCTACACCTTC. This sequence joins TRBV2 and TRBJ1-2; TRBD1 is a possible D gene (6 bases). The CDR3 has 14 amino acids. Trimming pared 4 bases from V and 4 bases from J, leaving 13 bases between. Per the germline V gene, CDR1 is SNHLY and CDR2 is FYNNEI.